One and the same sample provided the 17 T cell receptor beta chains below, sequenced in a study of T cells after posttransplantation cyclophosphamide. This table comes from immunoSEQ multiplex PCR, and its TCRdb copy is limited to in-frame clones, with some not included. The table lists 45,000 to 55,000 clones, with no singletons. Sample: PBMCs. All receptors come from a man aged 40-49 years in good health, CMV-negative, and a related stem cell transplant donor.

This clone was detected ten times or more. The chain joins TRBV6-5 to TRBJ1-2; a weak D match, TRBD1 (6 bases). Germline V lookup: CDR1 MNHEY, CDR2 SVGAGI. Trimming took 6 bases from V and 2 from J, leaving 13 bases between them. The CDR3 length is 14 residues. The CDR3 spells CASREDSLNYGYTF. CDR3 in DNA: TGTGCCAGCAGGGAGGACAGCCTAAACTATGGCTACACCTTC.

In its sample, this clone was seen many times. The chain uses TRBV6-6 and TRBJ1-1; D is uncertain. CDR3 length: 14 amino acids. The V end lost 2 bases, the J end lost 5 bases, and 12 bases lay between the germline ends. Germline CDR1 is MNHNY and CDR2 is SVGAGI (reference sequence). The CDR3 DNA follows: TGTGCCAGCAGTTACGCGGCCGCTTCTACTGAAGCTTTCTTT. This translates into CASSYAAASTEAFF.

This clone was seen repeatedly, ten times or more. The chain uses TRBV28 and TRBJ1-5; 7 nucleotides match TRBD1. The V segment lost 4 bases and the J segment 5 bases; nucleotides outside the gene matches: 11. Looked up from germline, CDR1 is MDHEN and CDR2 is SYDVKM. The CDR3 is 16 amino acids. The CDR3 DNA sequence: TGTGCCAGCAGTTCGACGACAGGGTGGTCCGATCAGCCCCAGCATTTT. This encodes CASSSTTGWSDQPQHF.

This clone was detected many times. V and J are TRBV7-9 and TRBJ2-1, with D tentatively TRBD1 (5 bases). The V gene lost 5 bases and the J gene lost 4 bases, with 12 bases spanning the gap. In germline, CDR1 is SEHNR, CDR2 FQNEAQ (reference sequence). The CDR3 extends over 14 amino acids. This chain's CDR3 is CASSQETEYNEQFF. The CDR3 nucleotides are TGTGCCAGCAGCCAGGAGACAGAGTACAATGAGCAGTTCTTC.

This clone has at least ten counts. CDR3 residues: CASSLGGRTGVYEQFF. CDR3 nucleotides: TGTGCCAGCAGCTTAGGAGGAAGGACAGGGGTATATGAGCAGTTCTTC. The chain joins TRBV5-6 to TRBJ2-1; 9 bases fit TRBD1. The V gene end was trimmed by 2 bases and the J gene end by 8 bases; junction bases not matched to a gene: 11. The germline V gene has CDR1 SGHDT and CDR2 YYEEEE. The CDR3 is 16 residues long.

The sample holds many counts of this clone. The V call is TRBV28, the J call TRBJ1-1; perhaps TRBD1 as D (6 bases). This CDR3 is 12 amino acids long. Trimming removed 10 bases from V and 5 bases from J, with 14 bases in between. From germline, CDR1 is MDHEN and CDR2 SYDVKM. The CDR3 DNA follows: TGTGCCACCGCGGCAGGGGTTACTGAAGCTTTCTTT. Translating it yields CATAAGVTEAFF.

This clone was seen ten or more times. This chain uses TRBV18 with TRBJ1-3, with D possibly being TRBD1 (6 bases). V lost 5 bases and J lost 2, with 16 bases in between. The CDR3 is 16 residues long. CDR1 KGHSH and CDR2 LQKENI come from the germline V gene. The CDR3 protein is CASSSLQGKAGNTIYF. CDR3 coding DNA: TGTGCCAGCTCATCACTACAGGGAAAGGCTGGAAACACCATATATTTT.

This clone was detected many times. CDR3 loop: CASSEIAEETQYF. As DNA, the CDR3 is TGCGCCAGCAGTGAAATAGCGGAAGAGACCCAGTACTTC. This chain joins TRBV10-1 and TRBJ2-5; the D gene is possibly TRBD2 (6 bases). V lost 3 bases to trimming and J lost 3 bases, with 8 bases between them. This CDR3 is built from 13 residues. The germline gives CDR1 WNHNN, CDR2 SYGVQD (reference sequence).

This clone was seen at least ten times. The chain's CDR3 is CASSVGSGQNYGYTF. CDR3 sequence (DNA): TGTGCCAGCAGCGTAGGCTCGGGACAGAACTATGGCTACACCTTC. The chain has TRBV9 and TRBJ1-2, with 7 bases fitting TRBD1. This CDR3 spans 15 amino acids. Germline V gives CDR1 SGDLS, CDR2 YYNGEE. V lost 0 bases, J lost 2 bases, and 4 bases stayed unmatched.

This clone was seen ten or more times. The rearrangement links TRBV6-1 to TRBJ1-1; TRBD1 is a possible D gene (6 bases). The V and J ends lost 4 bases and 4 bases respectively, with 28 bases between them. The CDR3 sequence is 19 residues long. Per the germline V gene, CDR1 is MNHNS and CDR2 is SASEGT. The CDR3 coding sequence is TGTGCCAGCAGTGGGGACCGGACAGACCACTTTTGGCAGAGCACTGAAGCTTTCTTT. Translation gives CASSGDRTDHFWQSTEAFF.

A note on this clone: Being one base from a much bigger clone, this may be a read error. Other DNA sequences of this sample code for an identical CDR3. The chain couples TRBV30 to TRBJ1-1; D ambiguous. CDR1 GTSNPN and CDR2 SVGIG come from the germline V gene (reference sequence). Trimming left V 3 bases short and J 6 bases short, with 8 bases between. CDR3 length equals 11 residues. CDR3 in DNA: TGTGCCTGGAGCCGTCTCCCTGAAGCTTTCTTT. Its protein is CAWSRLPEAFF.

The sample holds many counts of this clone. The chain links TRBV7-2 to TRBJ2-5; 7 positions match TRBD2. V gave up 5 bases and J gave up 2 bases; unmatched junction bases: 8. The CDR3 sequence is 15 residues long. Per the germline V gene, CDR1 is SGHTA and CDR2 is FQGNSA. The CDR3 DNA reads TGTGCCAGCAGCCTCCGGGACTACATTCAAGAGACCCAGTACTTC. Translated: CASSLRDYIQETQYF.

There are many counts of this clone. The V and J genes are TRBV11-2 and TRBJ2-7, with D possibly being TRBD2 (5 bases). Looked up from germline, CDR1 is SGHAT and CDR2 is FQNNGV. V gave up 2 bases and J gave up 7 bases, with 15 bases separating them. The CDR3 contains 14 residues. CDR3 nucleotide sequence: TGTGCCAGCAGCTTAATCCGGGGTGGACCTGAGCAGTACTTC. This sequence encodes CASSLIRGGPEQYF.

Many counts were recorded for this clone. CDR3: CANKRGTQETQYF. The CDR3 DNA reads TGTGCCAACAAAAGGGGTACGCAAGAGACCCAGTACTTC. This chain connects TRBV2 to TRBJ2-5; D perhaps matches TRBD1 (5 bases). The CDR3 totals 13 residues. CDR1 is SNHLY and CDR2 is FYNNEI in the germline V gene. Trimming removed 10 bases at V and 2 bases at J, with 14 bases between.

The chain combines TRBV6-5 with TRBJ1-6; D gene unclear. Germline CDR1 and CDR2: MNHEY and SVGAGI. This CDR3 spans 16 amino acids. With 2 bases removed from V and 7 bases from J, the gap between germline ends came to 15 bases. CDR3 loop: CASSYAPGEPNSPLHF. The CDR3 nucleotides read TGTGCCAGCAGTTACGCCCCCGGGGAGCCAAATTCACCCCTCCACTTT.

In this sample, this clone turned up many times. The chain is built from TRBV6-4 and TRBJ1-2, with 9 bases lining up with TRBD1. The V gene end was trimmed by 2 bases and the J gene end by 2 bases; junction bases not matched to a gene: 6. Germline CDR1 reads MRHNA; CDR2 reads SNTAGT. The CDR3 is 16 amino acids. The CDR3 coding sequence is TGTGCCAGCAGTGACCATACAGGGGGCAGAAACTATGGCTACACCTTC. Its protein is CASSDHTGGRNYGYTF.

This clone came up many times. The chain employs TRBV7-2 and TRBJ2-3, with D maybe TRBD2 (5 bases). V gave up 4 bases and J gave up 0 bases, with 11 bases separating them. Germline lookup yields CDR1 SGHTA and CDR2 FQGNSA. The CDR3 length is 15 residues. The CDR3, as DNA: TGTGCCAGCAGCTACCGGACTCCTAGCACAGATACGCAGTATTTT. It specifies CASSYRTPSTDTQYF.